Below, 27 T cell receptor beta chains from the same sample are listed, as sequenced in a study of regulatory T cells in long-lasting Graves disease. To make TCR beta libraries, researchers used iRepertoire HTBI primers and Arm-PCR of CDR3 regions. In TCRdb, the multiplex PCR reads were re-called with MiXCR into one record per CDR3 protein. The table includes about 220,000 distinct CDR3 sequences, less than 20% detected once. Documented time point: newly diagnosed GD, antithyroid drugs for less than 3 months. Extracted PBMC RNA gave rise to the TCR library. The same data also went into a second study, on T cells in Graves' hyperthyroidism and ophthalmopathy.

The material sequenced was peripheral blood mononuclear cells (PBMCs), taken at new diagnosis, from a patient treated with antithyroid drugs. These receptors all come from a woman aged 30 to 39 with Graves disease.

This clonotype was seen just once. This chain uses TRBV12-3 or TRBV12-4 with TRBJ1-3, with no clear D. The CDR3 has 16 amino acids. Trimming stripped 6 bases from V and 4 bases from J, with 19 bases between. CDR3 sequence: CASRHQPVLSGNTIYF. DNA of the CDR3: TGTGCCAGCAGACACCAACCCGTCTTGTCCGGAAACACCATATATTTT.

In regard to this clonotype: A far larger clone is only one base removed, so a read error is likely. The chain couples TRBV15 to TRBJ1-2; D is perhaps TRBD1 (6 bases). Germline V gene data show CDR1 as LNHNV and CDR2 as YYDKDF (reference sequence). There are 15 residues in the CDR3. Trimming pared 6 bases from V and 3 bases from J, leaving 17 bases between. Here the CDR3 reads CATSAPQAGDYGYTF. Here the CDR3 DNA reads TGTGCCACCAGTGCACCCCAGGCAGGGGACTATGGCTACACCTTC.

This clonotype was counted many times. The chain links TRBV30 to TRBJ1-1; D possibly corresponds to TRBD1 (6 bases). V lost 5 bases to trimming and J lost 6 bases, with 16 bases between them. Germline V lookup: CDR1 GTSNPN, CDR2 SVGIG (reference sequence). The length of the CDR3 is 13 residues. The CDR3 reads CAWAKQGGAEAFF. The CDR3 nucleotides are TGTGCCTGGGCTAAACAGGGTGGGGCTGAAGCTTTCTTT.

This clonotype was seen at least ten times. The J gene is TRBJ1-5, the V gene TRBV20-1; D is possibly TRBD1 (5 bases). Germline assignment: CDR1 DFQATT and CDR2 SNEGSKA (reference sequence). Trimming stripped 0 bases from V and 2 bases from J, with 14 bases between. This CDR3 contains 16 residues. The CDR3: CSARDREGCCNQPQHF. The CDR3 DNA sequence: TGCAGTGCTAGAGACAGGGAAGGCTGTTGCAATCAGCCCCAGCATTTT.

This clonotype was seen many times. The rearrangement joins TRBV12-3 or TRBV12-4 to TRBJ1-5; D is possibly TRBD1 (6 bases). The CDR3 is 13 residues long. Trimming left V 5 bases short and J 1 base short, with 6 bases between. This CDR3 reads CASSGQSNQPQHF. CDR3 sequence (DNA): TGTGCCAGCAGTGGACAGAGCAATCAGCCCCAGCATTTT.

This clonotype was observed at least ten times. V gene TRBV19 combines with J gene TRBJ2-2; 8 nucleotides match TRBD2. This CDR3 contains 14 residues. Trimming cost V 10 bases and J 0 bases; bases outside gene matches: 4. Per the germline V gene, CDR1 is LNHDA and CDR2 is SQIVND (reference sequence). The CDR3 here is CATRGGANTGELFF. CDR3 nucleotides: TGTGCCACCCGGGGGGGGGCGAACACCGGGGAGCTGTTTTTT.

In the case of this clonotype: A much larger clone differs by one base, so this may be a read error. The chain carries TRBV19 and TRBJ2-5; unclear D gene. There are 16 residues in the CDR3. The V gene lost 5 bases and the J gene lost 1 base, with 17 bases spanning the gap. Per the germline V gene, CDR1 is LNHDA and CDR2 is SQIVND (reference sequence). The CDR3 is CASSPELSLTQETQYF. In DNA, the CDR3 is TGTGCCAGTAGTCCGGAACTATCGCTTACCCAAGAGACCCAGTACTTC.

This clonotype came up many times. V and J are TRBV9 and TRBJ2-1; maybe TRBD1 (6 bases). V lost 0 bases and J lost 5, with 12 bases in between. The CDR3 covers 15 residues. CDR1 and CDR2 from the germline V gene are SGDLS and YYNGEE. The CDR3 protein is CASSVGQDVHNEQFF. CDR3 nucleotides: TGTGCCAGCAGCGTAGGACAGGACGTCCACAATGAGCAGTTCTTC.

In its sample, this clonotype was seen many times. CDR3 in DNA: TGTGCCAGCAGTGTTGGCCTGAGGTTTGCCAAAAACATTCAGTACTTC. This sequence encodes CASSVGLRFAKNIQYF. V gene TRBV2 combines with J gene TRBJ2-4; unclear D gene. V lost 4 bases and J 1 base, leaving 14 bases between the germline ends. The CDR3 length is 16 residues. Germline V gives CDR1 SNHLY, CDR2 FYNNEI.

This clonotype has at least ten counts. V usage is TRBV12-3 or TRBV12-4 and J usage is TRBJ1-1, with TRBD1 identical over 7 bases. The trim removed 5 bases at V and 2 bases at J, leaving 8 bases unmatched. CDR3 size: 15 residues. DNA for the CDR3: TGTGCCAGCAGTGCCGGGACAGCGGTAAACACTGAAGCTTTCTTT. This sequence encodes CASSAGTAVNTEAFF.

The genes are TRBV14 and TRBJ2-1, with no clear D. The CDR3 runs to 12 residues. V lost 3 bases and J 6 bases, leaving 6 bases between the germline ends. In germline, CDR1 is SGHDN, CDR2 FVKESK. Here the CDR3 reads CASSQSRNEQFF. The CDR3 DNA follows: TGTGCCAGCAGCCAGTCGCGCAATGAGCAGTTCTTC.

Ten or more counts support this clonotype. The chain is built from TRBV2 and TRBJ1-1; D call uncertain. CDR1 is SNHLY and CDR2 is FYNNEI in the germline V gene. This CDR3 contains 12 residues. V was pared by 4 bases and J by 5 bases, with 8 bases between. CDR3 nucleotides: TGTGCCAGCAGTGTTTGGGGTACTGAAGCTTTCTTT. It encodes CASSVWGTEAFF. The variable domain in full, completed from reference TRBV2 and TRBJ1-1, reads EPEVTQTPSHQVTQMGQEVILRCVPISNHLYFYWYRQILGQKVEFLVSFYNNEISEKSEIFDDQFSVERPDGSNFTLKIRSTKLEDSAMYFCASSVWGTEAFFGQGTRLTVV.

In regard to this clonotype: A far larger clone is only one base removed, so a read error is likely. V usage is TRBV7-2 and J usage is TRBJ1-5, with 8 nucleotides matching TRBD1. This CDR3 comprises 15 residues. Germline CDR1 is SGHTA and CDR2 is FQGNSA. CDR3 coding DNA: TGTGCCAGCAGCTTACTCGGACAGGGTGATCAGCCCCTGCATTTT. This gives the protein CASSLLGQGDQPLHF.

This clonotype was detected many times. The chain is built from TRBV2 and TRBJ2-7; no clear D gene. V was cut by 6 bases and J by 4 bases, with 10 bases left in between. The CDR3 runs to 12 residues. Germline CDR1 reads SNHLY; CDR2 reads FYNNEI. The CDR3 reads CASSVSMYEQYF. CDR3 DNA sequence: TGTGCCAGCAGCGTGTCGATGTACGAGCAGTACTTC.

About this clonotype itself: Given a much more abundant clone one base away, this may be a read error. The V call is TRBV7-4, the J call TRBJ2-1; weak D call: TRBD1 (6 bases). The CDR3 is made up of 15 amino acids. Germline V gene sequence: CDR1 SGHVT, CDR2 SQSDAQ. The DNA of the CDR3 is TGTGTCAGCAGCCCACCGACAGGCCCTAACAATGAGCAGTTCTTC. This gives the protein CVSSPPTGPNNEQFF.

This chain joins TRBV7-2 and TRBJ2-4, with TRBD1 identical over 7 bases. Germline V gene data show CDR1 as SGHTA and CDR2 as FQGNSA. This CDR3 has 16 amino acids. Trimming cost V 5 bases and J 4 bases; bases outside gene matches: 11. CDR3 loop: CASSGYSVQGKNIQYF. Written as DNA, the CDR3 is TGTGCCAGCAGCGGATATAGTGTACAGGGGAAAAACATTCAGTACTTC.

The rearrangement uses TRBV6-2 or TRBV6-3 and TRBJ2-5, with 7 bases fitting TRBD2. The V segment lost 0 bases and the J segment 2 bases; nucleotides outside the gene matches: 3. CDR3 length: 15 residues. The germline gives CDR1 MNHEY, CDR2 SVGEGT. The CDR3 sequence is CASSYSAGVQETQYF. The CDR3, as DNA: TGTGCCAGCAGTTACTCCGCGGGAGTACAAGAGACCCAGTACTTC.

This clonotype came up many times. V usage is TRBV28 and J usage is TRBJ1-2; 7 nucleotides match TRBD1. This CDR3 has 15 residues. Unmatched junction bases numbered 9, after V lost 5 bases and J lost 3 bases. Germline-derived CDR1 and CDR2 are MDHEN and SYDVKM. In DNA form, the CDR3 reads TGTGCCAGCAGTACGTGGACAGGTCTTGACTATGGCTACACCTTC. Encoded protein: CASSTWTGLDYGYTF.

This clonotype was observed many times. J is TRBJ1-1 and V is TRBV19; a weak D match, TRBD1 (6 bases). Germline CDR1 is LNHDA and CDR2 is SQIVND (reference sequence). This CDR3 is 15 amino acids long. V was pared by 7 bases and J by 0 bases, with 15 bases between. CDR3 region: CASMPETGMNTEAFF. CDR3 coding DNA: TGTGCCAGTATGCCAGAGACAGGTATGAACACTGAAGCTTTCTTT.

This clonotype was detected many times. The CDR3 DNA reads TGTGCCAGCAGCCCCCAATCTGGCAATCAGCCCCAGCATTTT. It is translated as CASSPQSGNQPQHF. The gene calls are TRBV2 and TRBJ1-5; D remains ambiguous. Germline assignment: CDR1 SNHLY and CDR2 FYNNEI. V lost 6 bases, J lost 2 bases, and 11 bases lay in between. This CDR3 has 14 amino acids. Full variable domain (missing parts from reference TRBV2 and TRBJ1-5): EPEVTQTPSHQVTQMGQEVILRCVPISNHLYFYWYRQILGQKVEFLVSFYNNEISEKSEIFDDQFSVERPDGSNFTLKIRSTKLEDSAMYFCASSPQSGNQPQHFGDGTRLSIL.

This chain joins TRBV28 and TRBJ2-3; 10 positions match TRBD1. With 3 bases clipped from V and 5 bases from J, the junction kept 2 bases outside the gene matches. The length of the CDR3 is 14 residues. CDR1 and CDR2 (germline): MDHEN, SYDVKM. In DNA form, the CDR3 reads TGTGCCAGCAGTTTCGGACAGGGGGTAGATACGCAGTATTTT. The encoded protein is CASSFGQGVDTQYF.

This rearrangement joins TRBV20-1 to TRBJ2-5, with a weak D call TRBD2 (6 bases). This CDR3 contains 17 residues. Germline V gene data show CDR1 as DFQATT and CDR2 as SNEGSKA (reference sequence). V dropped 4 bases and J dropped 4 bases, with 25 bases sitting between them. CDR3 residues: CSAIPLLTIGRIETQYF. The CDR3 coding sequence is TGCAGTGCTATCCCGTTACTGACTATCGGGAGAATAGAGACCCAGTACTTC.

This chain connects TRBV18 to TRBJ1-4; D remains unclear. This CDR3 is built from 15 residues. The V end was cut by 3 bases, the J end by 4 bases, with 12 bases between. Germline-derived CDR1 and CDR2 are KGHSH and LQKENI. CDR3 region: CASSPSWSHNEKLFF. The CDR3 nucleotides are TGTGCCAGCTCACCCAGTTGGAGCCATAATGAAAAACTGTTTTTT.

This clonotype was seen at least ten times. The DNA for the CDR3 is TGTGCCAGCAGTGCGACAAGATTTGGGACAGGGGATGAGCAGTTCTTC. Protein product: CASSATRFGTGDEQFF. The rearrangement joins TRBV2 to TRBJ2-1; the match to TRBD1 covers 10 bases. The CDR3 loop spans 16 amino acids. Trimming removed 4 bases from V and 8 bases from J; junction bases left unmatched: 11. Germline lookup yields CDR1 SNHLY and CDR2 FYNNEI.

This clonotype showed up many times. This chain joins TRBV30 and TRBJ1-5; D remains unclear. Trimming stripped 1 base from V and 2 bases from J, with 6 bases between. This CDR3 spans 13 amino acids. Germline values: CDR1 GTSNPN, CDR2 SVGIG (reference sequence). For the CDR3, the DNA is TGTGCCTGGAGTGAGGCGGGCAATCAGCCCCAGCATTTT. Protein: CAWSEAGNQPQHF.

This clonotype has a count of ten or more. Here the CDR3 reads CATSSGEVWRDKNEQYF. The DNA for the CDR3 is TGTGCCACCAGCAGTGGGGAAGTTTGGAGAGACAAGAACGAGCAGTACTTC. This sequence joins TRBV15 and TRBJ2-7; D unclear. The CDR3 spans 17 residues. Trimming shortened V by 3 bases and J by 5 bases, and 23 bases separated the two germline ends. Looked up from germline, CDR1 is LNHNV and CDR2 is YYDKDF (reference sequence).

At least ten counts were recorded for this clonotype. V and J are TRBV5-1 and TRBJ1-2; 11 nucleotides align to TRBD1. Germline trimming cut 0 bases from V and 2 bases from J; bases unmatched to any gene: 6. Per the germline V gene, CDR1 is SGHRS and CDR2 is YFSETQ. The CDR3 length is 17 residues. The DNA for the CDR3 is TGCGCCAGCAGCTTGGACCCCGGACAGGGGGCCAACTATGGCTACACCTTC. Amino acids: CASSLDPGQGANYGYTF.